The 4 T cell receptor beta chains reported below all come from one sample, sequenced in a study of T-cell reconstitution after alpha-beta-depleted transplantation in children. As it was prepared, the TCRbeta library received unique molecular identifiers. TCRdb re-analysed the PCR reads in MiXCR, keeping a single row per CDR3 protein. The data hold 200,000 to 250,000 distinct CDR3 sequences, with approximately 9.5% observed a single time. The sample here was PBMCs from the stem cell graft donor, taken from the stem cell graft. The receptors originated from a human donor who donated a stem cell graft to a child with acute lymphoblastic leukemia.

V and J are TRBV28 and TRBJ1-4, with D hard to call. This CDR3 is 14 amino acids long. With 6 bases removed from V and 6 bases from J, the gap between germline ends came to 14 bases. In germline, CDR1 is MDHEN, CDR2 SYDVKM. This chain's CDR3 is CASSPGPWDEKLFF. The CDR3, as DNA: TGTGCCAGCAGCCCAGGCCCTTGGGATGAAAAACTGTTTTTT.

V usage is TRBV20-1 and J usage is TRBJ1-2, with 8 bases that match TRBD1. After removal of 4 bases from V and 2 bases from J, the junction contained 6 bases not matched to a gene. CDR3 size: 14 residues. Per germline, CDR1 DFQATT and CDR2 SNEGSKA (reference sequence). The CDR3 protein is CSATRQGSNYGYTF. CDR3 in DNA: TGCAGTGCTACCCGACAGGGGTCGAACTATGGCTACACCTTC.

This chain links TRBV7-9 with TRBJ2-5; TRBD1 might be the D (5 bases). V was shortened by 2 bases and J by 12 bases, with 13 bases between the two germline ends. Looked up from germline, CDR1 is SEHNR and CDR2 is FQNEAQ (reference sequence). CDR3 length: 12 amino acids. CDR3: CASSLPRGEEYF. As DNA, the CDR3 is TGTGCCAGCAGCTTACCAAGGGGCGAGGAGTACTTC.

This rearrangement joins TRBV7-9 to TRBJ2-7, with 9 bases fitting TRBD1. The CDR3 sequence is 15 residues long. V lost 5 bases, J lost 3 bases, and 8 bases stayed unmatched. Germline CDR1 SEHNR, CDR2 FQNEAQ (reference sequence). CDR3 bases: TGTGCCAGCAGCCTCCGCCGGGACAGGGTCTACGAGCAGTACTTC. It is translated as CASSLRRDRVYEQYF. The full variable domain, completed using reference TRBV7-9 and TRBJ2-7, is DTGVSQNPRHKITKRGQNVTFRCDPISEHNRLYWYRQTLGQGPEFLTYFQNEAQLEKSRLLSDRFSAERPKGSFSTLEIQRTEQGDSAMYLCASSLRRDRVYEQYFGPGTRLTVT.